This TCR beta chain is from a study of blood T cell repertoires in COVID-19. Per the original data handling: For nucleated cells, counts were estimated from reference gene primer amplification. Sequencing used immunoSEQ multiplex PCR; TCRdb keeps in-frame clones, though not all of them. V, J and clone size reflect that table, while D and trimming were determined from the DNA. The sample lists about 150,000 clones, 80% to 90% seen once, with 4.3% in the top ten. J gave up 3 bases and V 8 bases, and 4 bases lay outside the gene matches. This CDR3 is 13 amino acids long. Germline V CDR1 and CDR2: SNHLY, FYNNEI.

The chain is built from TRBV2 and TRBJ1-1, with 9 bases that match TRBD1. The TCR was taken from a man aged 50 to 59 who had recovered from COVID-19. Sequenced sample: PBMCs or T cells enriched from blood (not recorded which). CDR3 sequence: CASRQGEYTEAFF. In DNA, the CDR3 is TGTGCCAGCCGACAGGGGGAATACACTGAAGCTTTCTTT.